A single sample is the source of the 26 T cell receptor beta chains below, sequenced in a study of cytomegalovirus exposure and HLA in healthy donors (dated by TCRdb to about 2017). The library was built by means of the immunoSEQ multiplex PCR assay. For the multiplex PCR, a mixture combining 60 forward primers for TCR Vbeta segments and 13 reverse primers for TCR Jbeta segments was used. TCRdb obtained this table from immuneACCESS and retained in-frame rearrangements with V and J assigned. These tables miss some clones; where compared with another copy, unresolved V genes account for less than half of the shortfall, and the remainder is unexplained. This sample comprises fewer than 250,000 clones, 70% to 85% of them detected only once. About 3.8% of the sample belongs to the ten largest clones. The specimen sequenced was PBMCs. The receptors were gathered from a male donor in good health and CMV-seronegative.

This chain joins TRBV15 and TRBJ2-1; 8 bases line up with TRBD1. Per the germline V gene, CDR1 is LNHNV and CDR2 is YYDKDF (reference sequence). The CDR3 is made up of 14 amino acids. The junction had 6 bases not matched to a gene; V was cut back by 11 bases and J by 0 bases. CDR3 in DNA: TGTGCCGTCAACAGGGGGAGCTCCTACAATGAGCAGTTCTTC. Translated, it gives CAVNRGSSYNEQFF. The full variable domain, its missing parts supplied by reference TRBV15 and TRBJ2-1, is DAMVIQNPRYQVTQFGKPVTLSCSQTLNHNVMYWYQQKSSQAPKLLFHYYDKDFNNEADTPDNFQSRRPNTSFCFLDIRSPGLGDTAMYLCAVNRGSSYNEQFFGPGTRLTVL.

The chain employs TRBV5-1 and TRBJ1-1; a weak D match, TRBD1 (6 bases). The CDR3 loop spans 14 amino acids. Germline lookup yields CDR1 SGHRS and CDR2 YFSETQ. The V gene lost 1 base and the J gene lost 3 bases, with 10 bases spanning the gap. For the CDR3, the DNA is TGCGCCAGCAGCTTGACAGGGTCGGACACTGAAGCTTTCTTT. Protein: CASSLTGSDTEAFF.

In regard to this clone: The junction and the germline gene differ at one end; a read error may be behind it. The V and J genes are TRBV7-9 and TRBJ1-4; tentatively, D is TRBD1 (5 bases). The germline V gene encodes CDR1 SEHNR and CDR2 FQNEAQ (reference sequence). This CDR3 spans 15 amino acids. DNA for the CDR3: TGTTCCAGCAGCTTAGGGCAGGGTAGGAATGAAAAACTGTTTTTT. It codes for CSSSLGQGRNEKLFF.

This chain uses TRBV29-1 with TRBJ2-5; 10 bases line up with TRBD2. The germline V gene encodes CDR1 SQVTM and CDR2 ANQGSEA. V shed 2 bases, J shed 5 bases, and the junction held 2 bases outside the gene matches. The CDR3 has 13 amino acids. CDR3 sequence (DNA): TGCAGCGTTGAACTAGCGGGAGTGGAGACCCAGTACTTC. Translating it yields CSVELAGVETQYF.

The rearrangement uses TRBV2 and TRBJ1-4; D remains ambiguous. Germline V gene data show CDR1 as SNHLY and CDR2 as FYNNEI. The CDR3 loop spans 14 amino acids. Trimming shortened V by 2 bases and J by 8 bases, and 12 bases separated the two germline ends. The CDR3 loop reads CASSENSVLEKLFF. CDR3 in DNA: TGTGCCAGCAGTGAAAACAGTGTCCTGGAAAAACTGTTTTTT.

As DNA, the CDR3 is TGCGCCAGCAGCTTGGTCCCTAGCGGGATCGGTACATTGAGACAAGAGACCCAGTACTTC. Its translation is CASSLVPSGIGTLRQETQYF. This rearrangement joins TRBV5-1 to TRBJ2-5; 9 bases map to TRBD2. Germline V gene data show CDR1 as SGHRS and CDR2 as YFSETQ. The ends lost 0 bases at V and 2 bases at J; junction bases unmatched: 17. The CDR3 is made up of 20 amino acids.

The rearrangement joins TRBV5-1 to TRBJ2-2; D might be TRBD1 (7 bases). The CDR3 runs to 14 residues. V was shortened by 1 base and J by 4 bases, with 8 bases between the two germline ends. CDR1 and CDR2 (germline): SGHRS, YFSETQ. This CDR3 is CASSLQGGTGELFF. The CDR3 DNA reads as TGCGCCAGCAGCTTGCAGGGGGGCACCGGGGAGCTGTTTTTT. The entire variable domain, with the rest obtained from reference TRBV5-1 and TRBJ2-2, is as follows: KAGVTQTPRYLIKTRGQQVTLSCSPISGHRSVSWYQQTPGQGLQFLFEYFSETQRNKGNFPGRFSGRQFSNSRSEMNVSTLELGDSALYLCASSLQGGTGELFFGEGSRLTVL.

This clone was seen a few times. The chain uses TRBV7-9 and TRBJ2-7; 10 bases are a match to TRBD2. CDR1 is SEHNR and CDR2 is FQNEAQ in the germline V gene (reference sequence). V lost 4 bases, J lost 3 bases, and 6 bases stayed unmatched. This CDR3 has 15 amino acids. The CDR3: CASSSVLAGDYEQYF. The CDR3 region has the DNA TGTGCCAGCAGCTCTGTTCTAGCGGGGGACTACGAGCAGTACTTC. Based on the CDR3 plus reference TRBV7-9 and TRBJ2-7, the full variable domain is DTGVSQNPRHKITKRGQNVTFRCDPISEHNRLYWYRQTLGQGPEFLTYFQNEAQLEKSRLLSDRFSAERPKGSFSTLEIQRTEQGDSAMYLCASSSVLAGDYEQYFGPGTRLTVT.

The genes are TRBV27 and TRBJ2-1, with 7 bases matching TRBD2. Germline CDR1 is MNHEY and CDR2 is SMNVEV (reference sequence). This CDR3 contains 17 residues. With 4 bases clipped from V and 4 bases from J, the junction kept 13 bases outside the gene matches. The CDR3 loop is CASSSIRRASGYNEQFF. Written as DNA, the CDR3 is TGTGCCAGCAGTTCCATTCGGCGGGCTAGCGGTTACAATGAGCAGTTCTTC.

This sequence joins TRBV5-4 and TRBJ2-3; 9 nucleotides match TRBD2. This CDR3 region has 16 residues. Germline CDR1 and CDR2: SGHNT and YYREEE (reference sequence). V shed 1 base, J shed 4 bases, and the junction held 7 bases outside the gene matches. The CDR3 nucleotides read TGTGCCAGCAGCTTGCCGGGGCTAGCGGGGTCAGATACGCAGTATTTT. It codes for CASSLPGLAGSDTQYF. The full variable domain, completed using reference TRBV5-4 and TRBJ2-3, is ETGVTQSPTHLIKTRGQQVTLRCSSQSGHNTVSWYQQALGQGPQFIFQYYREEENGRGNFPPRFSGLQFPNYSSELNVNALELDDSALYLCASSLPGLAGSDTQYFGPGTRLTVL.

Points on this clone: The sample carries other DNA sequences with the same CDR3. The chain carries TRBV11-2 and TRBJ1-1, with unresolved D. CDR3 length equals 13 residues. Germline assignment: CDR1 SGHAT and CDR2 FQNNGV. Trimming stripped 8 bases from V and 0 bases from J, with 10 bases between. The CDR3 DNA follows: TGTGCCAGCTCCCTGGGCCTGAACACTGAAGCTTTCTTT. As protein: CASSLGLNTEAFF.

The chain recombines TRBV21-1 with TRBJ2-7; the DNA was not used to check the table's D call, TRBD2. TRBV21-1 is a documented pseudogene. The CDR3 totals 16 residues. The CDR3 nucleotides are TGTGCCAGCAGCAAAGTTCCCCTGGGGAGAATCCACGAGCAGTACTTC. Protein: CASSKVPLGRIHEQYF.

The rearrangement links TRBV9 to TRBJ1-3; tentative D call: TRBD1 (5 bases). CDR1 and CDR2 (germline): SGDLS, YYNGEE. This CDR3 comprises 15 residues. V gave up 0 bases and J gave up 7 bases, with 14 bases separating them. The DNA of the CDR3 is TGTGCCAGCAGCGTAGCCCATGAAGGGGCGAACACCATATATTTT. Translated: CASSVAHEGANTIYF.

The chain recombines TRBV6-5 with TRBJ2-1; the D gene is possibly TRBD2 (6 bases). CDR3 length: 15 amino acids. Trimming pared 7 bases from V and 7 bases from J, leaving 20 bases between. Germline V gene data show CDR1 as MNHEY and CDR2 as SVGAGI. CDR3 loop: CASNPWASEHNEQFF. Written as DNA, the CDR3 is TGTGCCAGCAACCCCTGGGCTAGCGAGCATAATGAGCAGTTCTTC.

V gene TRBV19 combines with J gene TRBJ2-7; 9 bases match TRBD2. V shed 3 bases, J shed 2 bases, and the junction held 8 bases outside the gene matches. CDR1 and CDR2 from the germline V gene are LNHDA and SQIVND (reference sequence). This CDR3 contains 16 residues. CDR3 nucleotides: TGTGCCAGTAGTATCACCGGGACTAGCTTTCCCTACGAGCAGTACTTC. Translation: CASSITGTSFPYEQYF.

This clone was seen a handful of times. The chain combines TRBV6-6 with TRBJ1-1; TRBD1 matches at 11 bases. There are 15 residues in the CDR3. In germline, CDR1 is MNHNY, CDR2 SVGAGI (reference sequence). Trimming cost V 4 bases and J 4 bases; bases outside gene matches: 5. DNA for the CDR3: TGTGCCAGCAGTTTCCTCGGGACAGGGGGCACTGAAGCTTTCTTT. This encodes CASSFLGTGGTEAFF.

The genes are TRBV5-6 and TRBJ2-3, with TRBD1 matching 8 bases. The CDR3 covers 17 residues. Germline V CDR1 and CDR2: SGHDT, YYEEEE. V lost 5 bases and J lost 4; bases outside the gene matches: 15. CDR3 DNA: TGTGCCAGCAGTTTCTTCGGTAGGCAGGGGGCAGCAGATACGCAGTATTTT. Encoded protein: CASSFFGRQGAADTQYF.

The chain's CDR3 is CAWRTGAYEQYF. CDR3 in DNA: TGTGCCTGGAGGACAGGAGCCTACGAGCAGTACTTC. This rearrangement joins TRBV30 to TRBJ2-5; D is perhaps TRBD1 (6 bases). The DNA end is more similar to TRBJ2-7, so the J call may be wrong. The CDR3 is made up of 12 amino acids. CDR1 is GTSNPN and CDR2 is SVGIG in the germline V gene (reference sequence).

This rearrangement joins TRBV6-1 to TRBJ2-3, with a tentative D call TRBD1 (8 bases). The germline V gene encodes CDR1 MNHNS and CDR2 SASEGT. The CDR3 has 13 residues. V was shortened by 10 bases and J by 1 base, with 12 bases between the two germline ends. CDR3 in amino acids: CATQGGGTDTQYF. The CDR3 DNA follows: TGTGCCACACAGGGGGGGGGCACAGATACGCAGTATTTT.

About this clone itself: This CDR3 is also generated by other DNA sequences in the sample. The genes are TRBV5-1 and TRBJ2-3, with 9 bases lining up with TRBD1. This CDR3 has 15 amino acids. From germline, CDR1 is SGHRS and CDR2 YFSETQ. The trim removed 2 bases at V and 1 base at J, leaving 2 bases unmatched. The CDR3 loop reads CASSLQGAGTDTQYF. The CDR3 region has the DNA TGCGCCAGCAGCTTACAGGGGGCCGGCACAGATACGCAGTATTTT.

The CDR3 reads CASSRGDTIYF. The CDR3 bases are TGTGCCAGCTCAAGGGGTGACACCATATATTTT. The chain combines TRBV6-5 with TRBJ1-3; D perhaps matches TRBD1 (5 bases). CDR3 size: 11 residues. V lost 8 bases and J 8 bases, leaving 10 bases between the germline ends. Germline V gene lookup returns CDR1 MNHEY and CDR2 SVGAGI.

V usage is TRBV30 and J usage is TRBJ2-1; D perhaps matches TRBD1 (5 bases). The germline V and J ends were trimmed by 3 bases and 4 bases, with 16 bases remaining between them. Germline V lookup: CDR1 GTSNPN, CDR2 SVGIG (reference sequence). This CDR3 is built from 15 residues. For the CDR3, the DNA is TGTGCCTGGAGGAAGGGCAGGGTCGGTTACAATGAGCAGTTCTTC. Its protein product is CAWRKGRVGYNEQFF.

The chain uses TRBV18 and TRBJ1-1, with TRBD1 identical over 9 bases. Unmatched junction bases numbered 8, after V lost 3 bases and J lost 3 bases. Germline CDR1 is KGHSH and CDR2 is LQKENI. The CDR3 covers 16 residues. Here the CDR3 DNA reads TGTGCCAGCTCACCTCTGGACAGGGGAAGAGACACTGAAGCTTTCTTT. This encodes CASSPLDRGRDTEAFF.

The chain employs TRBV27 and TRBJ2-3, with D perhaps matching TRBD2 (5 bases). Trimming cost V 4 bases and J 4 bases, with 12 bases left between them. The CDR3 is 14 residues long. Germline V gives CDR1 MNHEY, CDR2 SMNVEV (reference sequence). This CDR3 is CASSSPGGADTQYF. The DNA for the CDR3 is TGTGCCAGCAGTTCCCCCGGAGGAGCAGATACGCAGTATTTT.

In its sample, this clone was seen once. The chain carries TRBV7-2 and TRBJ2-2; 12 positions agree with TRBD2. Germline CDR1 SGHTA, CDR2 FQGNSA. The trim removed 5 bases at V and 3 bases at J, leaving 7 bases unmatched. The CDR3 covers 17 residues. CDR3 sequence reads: CASSARTSGIYTGELFF. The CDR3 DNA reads TGTGCCAGCAGCGCCCGGACTAGCGGGATTTACACCGGGGAGCTGTTTTTT.

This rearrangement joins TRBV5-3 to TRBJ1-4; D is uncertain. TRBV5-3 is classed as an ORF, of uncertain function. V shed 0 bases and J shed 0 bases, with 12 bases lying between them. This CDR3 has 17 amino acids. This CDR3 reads CARSLGPQKSTNEKLFF. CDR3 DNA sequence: TGTGCCAGAAGCTTGGGCCCCCAGAAATCAACTAATGAAAAACTGTTTTTT.